The 9 T cell receptor beta chains presented below share a single source sample, sequenced in a study of blood T cell repertoires in COVID-19. Repertoires were generated with immunoSEQ multiplex PCR, while TCRdb's copy carries only in-frame clones and drops some. The sample lists fewer than 120,000 clones, about 80% occurring once. The sample consisted of peripheral blood. The source of these receptors is a woman over 75 with acute or convalescent COVID-19.

The rearrangement links TRBV27 to TRBJ2-5, with 7 bases identical to TRBD1. Per the germline V gene, CDR1 is MNHEY and CDR2 is SMNVEV (reference sequence). Trimming took 6 bases from V and 7 from J; bases not matched to a gene: 17. CDR3 length: 16 residues. CDR3 sequence: CASSERRVQGHGTQYF. DNA for the CDR3: TGTGCCAGCAGCGAAAGGCGGGTACAGGGGCATGGGACCCAGTACTTC.

This chain's CDR3 is CASSLDFGVSSYNEQFF. Here the CDR3 DNA reads TGCGCCAGCAGCTTGGACTTCGGGGTTAGCTCCTACAATGAGCAGTTCTTC. The V gene is TRBV5-1, the J gene TRBJ2-1; D is perhaps TRBD2 (5 bases). The ends were cut back, 0 bases at V and 0 bases at J, with 13 bases in the middle. CDR1 is SGHRS, CDR2 YFSETQ, per germline. The CDR3 consists of 17 residues.

The chain uses TRBV19 and TRBJ2-1; tentative D call: TRBD1 (6 bases). CDR3 size: 11 residues. Germline V lookup: CDR1 LNHDA, CDR2 SQIVND (reference sequence). The germline V and J ends were trimmed by 11 bases and 4 bases, with 9 bases remaining between them. The CDR3 bases are TGTGCCGGGGGCGATTACAATGAGCAGTTCTTC. Its translation is CAGGDYNEQFF.

The CDR3 coding sequence is TGTGCCAGCTTAACCGGGACAGGGACAGATACGCAGTATTTT. It specifies CASLTGTGTDTQYF. This chain joins TRBV18 and TRBJ2-3, with 9 bases aligning to TRBD1. Germline CDR1 is KGHSH and CDR2 is LQKENI. J lost 3 bases, V lost 7 bases, and 5 bases had no gene match. The CDR3 runs to 14 residues.

The chain couples TRBV19 to TRBJ2-5, with D tentatively TRBD1 (6 bases). The germline CDR1 and CDR2 sequences are LNHDA and SQIVND (reference sequence). V lost 4 bases, J lost 5 bases, and 11 bases lay in between. CDR3 size: 13 residues. In nucleotides, the CDR3 is TGTGCCAGTAGTAACAGGGAGAAGGAGACCCAGTACTTC. Its protein product is CASSNREKETQYF.

The V call is TRBV5-1, the J call TRBJ2-3; 12 bases map to TRBD2. The germline CDR1 and CDR2 sequences are SGHRS and YFSETQ. The CDR3 sequence is 16 residues long. V lost 4 bases and J lost 0; bases outside the gene matches: 3. The CDR3 here is CASSVGTSGSTDTQYF. The CDR3 coding sequence is TGCGCCAGCAGCGTAGGGACTAGCGGGAGCACAGATACGCAGTATTTT.

The genes are TRBV5-3 and TRBJ1-5, with 8 bases aligning to TRBD1. TRBV5-3 is reported as an ORF; its role is uncertain. V trimming: 4 bases; J trimming: 1 base; junction bases outside the gene matches: 10. The CDR3 consists of 17 residues. CDR3 amino acids: CARSPSTDRASNQPQHF. In DNA form, the CDR3 reads TGTGCCAGAAGCCCCTCCACGGACAGGGCCAGCAATCAGCCCCAGCATTTT.

This chain joins TRBV6-6 and TRBJ2-7, with D uncertain. Germline V gives CDR1 MNHNY, CDR2 SVGAGI (reference sequence). The CDR3 loop spans 13 amino acids. V was shortened by 7 bases and J by 0 bases, with 10 bases between the two germline ends. Here the CDR3 reads CASTQDTSYEQYF. In DNA, the CDR3 is TGTGCCAGCACGCAGGATACCTCCTACGAGCAGTACTTC.

The rearrangement links TRBV5-1 to TRBJ2-7, with a possible D match to TRBD2 (5 bases). The CDR3 is 19 residues long. Looked up from germline, CDR1 is SGHRS and CDR2 is YFSETQ. V lost 0 bases and J lost 0, with 22 bases in between. The chain's CDR3 is CASSLVSSGSASSSYEQYF. The CDR3 coding sequence is TGCGCCAGCAGCTTGGTAAGTTCGGGGAGCGCCTCCAGCTCCTACGAGCAGTACTTC.